This TCR beta chain was documented in a study of a mutant IDH1 vaccine in newly diagnosed glioma. Repertoires were generated with immunoSEQ multiplex PCR, while TCRdb's copy carries only in-frame clones and drops some. The sample lists under 150,000 clones, 85% to 90% occurring once. The time point here: week 11, during vaccination. The vaccine gave 300 ug of a 20-mer mutant IDH1 peptide subcutaneously per dose. This clone was observed once. The antigen remains unidentified. This sequence originates from a woman between 50 and 59 years old with glioma. The source was PBMCs, collected from a glioma patient whose treatment included an IDH1 peptide vaccine.

The CDR3: CASSSGTGAHTEAFF. The CDR3 DNA follows: TGTGCCAGCAGCTCGGGGACAGGGGCGCACACTGAAGCTTTCTTT. The chain is built from TRBV5-4 and TRBJ1-1; 10 bases match TRBD1. The CDR3 extends over 15 amino acids. J was trimmed by 3 bases and V by 3 bases; bases with no gene match: 5. Per the germline V gene, CDR1 is SGHNT and CDR2 is YYREEE (reference sequence).